The present T cell receptor beta chain was sequenced within a study of T cells in Graves' hyperthyroidism and ophthalmopathy. Ten or more counts support this clonotype. Its antigen is unknown. Among ophthalmopathy patients, the Clinical Activity Score reached at least 3, the NOSPECS grade reached at least 4, and duration remained under 3 months. Study-level results: Researchers found most expanded thyroid clonotypes above 0.001 in blood as well.

Trimming cost V 2 bases and J 5 bases, with 12 bases left between them. This CDR3 comprises 14 residues. Germline loops: CDR1 MNHEY, CDR2 SVGEGT. Authors of the study amplified TCR beta CDR3 regions from RNA transcripts. The HTBI primer set drove a first-round RT-PCR of the TCR CDR3. TCRdb re-derived calls from the multiplex PCR reads in MiXCR, one entry per CDR3 protein. Found here are roughly 560,000 distinct CDR3 sequences, under 15% of them singletons; the top ten hold about 4.5%. The origin of this receptor is a woman in her 40s with Graves' ophthalmopathy. The specimen was blood. V usage is TRBV6-2 or TRBV6-3 and J usage is TRBJ1-2; D remains ambiguous. The CDR3 nucleotides read TGTGCCAGCAGTTACCCCGGTGTGACGTATGGCTACACCTTC. This gives the protein CASSYPGVTYGYTF.